This T cell receptor beta chain was captured by sequencing in a study of T cells after yellow fever vaccination. Study-level points and caveats: From the bulk population, abundant clonotypes could contaminate and appear within FACS-sorted repertoires.

Worth noting for this clonotype: Its target is not known.

In germline, CDR1 is SGHTA, CDR2 FQGNSA. The V and J ends lost 4 bases and 0 bases, in that order; junction bases with no gene match: 2. This CDR3 contains 14 residues. It was through 5'RACE template switching that TCR cDNA was made, with a universal primer site and UMIs added. Each CDR3 protein is one row after TCRdb ran MiXCR on the 5' RACE reads. Here the sample spans 150,000 to 200,000 distinct CDR3 sequences, about 7% being singletons. This receptor was taken from a man younger than 30 who received the YFV17D yellow fever vaccine. This chain connects TRBV7-2 to TRBJ1-1; 7 bases are a match to TRBD1. This material consisted of CD4+ T cells sorted from PBMCs, taken 5 days after the first yellow fever vaccination. CDR3 residues: CASSWGQLNTEAFF. For the CDR3, the DNA is TGTGCCAGCAGCTGGGGACAGTTGAACACTGAAGCTTTCTTT.